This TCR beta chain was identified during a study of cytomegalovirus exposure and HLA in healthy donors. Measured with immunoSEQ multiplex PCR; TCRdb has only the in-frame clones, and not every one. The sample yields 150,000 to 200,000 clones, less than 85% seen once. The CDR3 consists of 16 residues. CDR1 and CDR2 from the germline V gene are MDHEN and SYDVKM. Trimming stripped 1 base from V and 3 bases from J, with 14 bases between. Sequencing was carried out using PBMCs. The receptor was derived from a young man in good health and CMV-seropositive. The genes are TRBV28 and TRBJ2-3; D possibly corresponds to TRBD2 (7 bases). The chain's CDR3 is CASSLSWGGGTDTQYF. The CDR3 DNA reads TGTGCCAGCAGTTTATCTTGGGGAGGGGGGACAGATACGCAGTATTTT.